This paragraph reports one TCR beta chain. As yet, its antigen is unknown. This sample was taken from a study of blood T cells in healthy people across ages. Findings of the study overall: Naive CD4+ cell counts and diversity both ran higher in long-lived than in aged donors.

PCR was performed a second time for roughly 7 to 11 cycles using a sample-barcoded 5' primer and a J-beta primer mix. From the 5' RACE reads, TCRdb called clonotypes with MiXCR, one entry per CDR3 protein. The table includes about 1 million distinct CDR3 sequences, under 45% detected once. The V gene's germline CDR1 is MGHDK and CDR2 SYGVNS. The CDR3 loop spans 16 amino acids. V dropped 1 base and J dropped 2; count of bases not matched to a gene: 2. This clonotype was sampled from a woman in her fifties or sixties in good health. Sequencing input: blood. V and J are TRBV25-1 and TRBJ2-6; 7 positions match TRBD2. The CDR3 is CASSEWGGTGANVLTF. CDR3 DNA sequence: TGTGCCAGCAGTGAATGGGGAGGGACTGGGGCCAACGTCCTGACTTTC.